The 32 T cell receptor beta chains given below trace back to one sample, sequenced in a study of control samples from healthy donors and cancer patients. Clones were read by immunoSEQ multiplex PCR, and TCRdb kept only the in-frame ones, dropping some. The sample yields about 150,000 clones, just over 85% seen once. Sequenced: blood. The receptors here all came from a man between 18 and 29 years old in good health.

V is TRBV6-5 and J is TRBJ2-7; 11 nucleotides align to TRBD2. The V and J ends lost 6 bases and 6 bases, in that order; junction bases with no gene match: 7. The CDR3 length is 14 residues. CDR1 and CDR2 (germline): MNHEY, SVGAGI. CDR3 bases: TGTGCCAGCAGAATACTAGCGGGGGTTTTCGAGCAGTACTTC. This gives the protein CASRILAGVFEQYF.

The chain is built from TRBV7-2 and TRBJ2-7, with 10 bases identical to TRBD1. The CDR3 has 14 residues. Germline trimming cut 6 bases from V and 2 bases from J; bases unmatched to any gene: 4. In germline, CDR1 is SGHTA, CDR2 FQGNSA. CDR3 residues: CASRRGQGTYEQYF. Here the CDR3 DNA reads TGTGCCAGCAGGCGGGGACAGGGGACCTACGAGCAGTACTTC.

Here the CDR3 DNA reads TGTGCCAGCAGTGTGACAGGGGGCTCTGGAAACACCATATATTTT. This codes for CASSVTGGSGNTIYF. This rearrangement joins TRBV27 to TRBJ1-3; 9 nucleotides line up with TRBD1. The CDR3 has 15 amino acids. CDR1 is MNHEY, CDR2 SMNVEV, per germline (reference sequence). V dropped 5 bases and J dropped 0; count of bases not matched to a gene: 2.

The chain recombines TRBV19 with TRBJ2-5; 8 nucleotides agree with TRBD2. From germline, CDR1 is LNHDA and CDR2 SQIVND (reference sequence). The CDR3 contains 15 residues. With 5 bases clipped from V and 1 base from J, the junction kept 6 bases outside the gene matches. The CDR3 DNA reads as TGTGCCAGTAGTCCAATAGCGGGGCGCCAAGAGACCCAGTACTTC. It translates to CASSPIAGRQETQYF.

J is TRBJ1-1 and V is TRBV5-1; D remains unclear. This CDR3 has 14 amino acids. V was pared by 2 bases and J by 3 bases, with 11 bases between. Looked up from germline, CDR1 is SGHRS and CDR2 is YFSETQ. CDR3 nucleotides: TGCGCCAGCAGCTTCGGGCTTGGGGACACTGAAGCTTTCTTT. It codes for CASSFGLGDTEAFF.

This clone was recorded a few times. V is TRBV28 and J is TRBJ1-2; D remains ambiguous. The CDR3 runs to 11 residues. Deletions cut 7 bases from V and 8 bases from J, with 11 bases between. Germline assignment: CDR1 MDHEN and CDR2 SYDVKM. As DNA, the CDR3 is TGTGCCAGCAAAACCAGGAGGGGCTACACCTTC. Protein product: CASKTRRGYTF.

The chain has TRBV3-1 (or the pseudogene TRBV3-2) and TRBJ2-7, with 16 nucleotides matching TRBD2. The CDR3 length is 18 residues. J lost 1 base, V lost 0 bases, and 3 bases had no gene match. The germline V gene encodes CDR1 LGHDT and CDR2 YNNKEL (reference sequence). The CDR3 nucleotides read TGTGCCAGCAGCCAAGAGGGACTAGCGGGGGGGGTTTCCTACGAGCAGTACTTC. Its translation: CASSQEGLAGGVSYEQYF.

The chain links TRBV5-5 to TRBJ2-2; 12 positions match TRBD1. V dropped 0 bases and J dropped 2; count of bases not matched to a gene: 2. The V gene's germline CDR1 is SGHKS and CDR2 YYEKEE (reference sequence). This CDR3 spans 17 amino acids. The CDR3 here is CASSLVGQGANTGELFF. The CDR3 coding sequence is TGTGCCAGCAGCTTGGTGGGACAGGGGGCAAACACCGGGGAGCTGTTTTTT.

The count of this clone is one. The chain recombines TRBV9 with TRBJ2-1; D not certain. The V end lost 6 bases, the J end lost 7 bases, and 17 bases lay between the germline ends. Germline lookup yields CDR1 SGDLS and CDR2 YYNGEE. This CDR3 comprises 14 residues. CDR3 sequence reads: CASKGDLESNEQFF. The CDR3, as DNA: TGTGCCAGCAAAGGCGATCTGGAAAGTAATGAGCAGTTCTTC.

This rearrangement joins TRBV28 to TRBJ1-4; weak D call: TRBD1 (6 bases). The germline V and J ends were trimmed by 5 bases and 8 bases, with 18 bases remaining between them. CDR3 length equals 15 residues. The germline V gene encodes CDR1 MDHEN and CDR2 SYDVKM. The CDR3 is CASSLMGAGGEKLFF. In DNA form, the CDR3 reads TGTGCCAGCAGTCTTATGGGGGCTGGGGGGGAAAAACTGTTTTTT.

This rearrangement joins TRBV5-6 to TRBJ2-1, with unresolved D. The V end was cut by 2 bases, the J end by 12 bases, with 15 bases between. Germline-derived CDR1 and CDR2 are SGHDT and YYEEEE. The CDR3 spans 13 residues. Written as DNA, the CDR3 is TGTGCCAGCAGCTTAGCAACAACTGGCTCGCAGTTCTTC. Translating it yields CASSLATTGSQFF. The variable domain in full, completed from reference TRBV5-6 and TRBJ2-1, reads DAGVTQSPTHLIKTRGQQVTLRCSPKSGHDTVSWYQQALGQGPQFIFQYYEEEERQRGNFPDRFSGHQFPNYSSELNVNALLLGDSALYLCASSLATTGSQFFGPGTRLTVL.

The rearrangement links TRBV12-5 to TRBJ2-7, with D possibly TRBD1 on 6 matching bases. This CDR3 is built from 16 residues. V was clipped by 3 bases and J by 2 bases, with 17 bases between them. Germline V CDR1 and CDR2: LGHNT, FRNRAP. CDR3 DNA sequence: TGTGCTAGTGGTTTTTCCACAGGGACCTCCCCCTACGAGCAGTACTTC. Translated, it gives CASGFSTGTSPYEQYF.

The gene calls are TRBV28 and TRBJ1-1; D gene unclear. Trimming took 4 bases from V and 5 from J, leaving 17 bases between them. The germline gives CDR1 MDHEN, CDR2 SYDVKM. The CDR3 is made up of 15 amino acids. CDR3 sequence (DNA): TGTGCCAGCAGTTCCTATGCCGGGAGCGGTACTGAAGCTTTCTTT. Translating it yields CASSSYAGSGTEAFF.

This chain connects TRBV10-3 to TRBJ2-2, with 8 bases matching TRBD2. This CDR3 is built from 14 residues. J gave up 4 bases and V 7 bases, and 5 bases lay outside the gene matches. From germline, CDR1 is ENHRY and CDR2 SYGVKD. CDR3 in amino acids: CAITGGGPTGELFF. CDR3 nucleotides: TGTGCCATCACCGGGGGGGGGCCCACCGGGGAGCTGTTTTTT.

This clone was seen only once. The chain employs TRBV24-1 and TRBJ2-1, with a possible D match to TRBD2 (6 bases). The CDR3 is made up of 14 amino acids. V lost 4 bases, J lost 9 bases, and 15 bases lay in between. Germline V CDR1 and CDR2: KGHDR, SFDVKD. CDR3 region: CATSETSSFGEQFF. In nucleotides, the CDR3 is TGTGCCACCAGTGAAACTAGCAGTTTTGGTGAGCAGTTCTTC.

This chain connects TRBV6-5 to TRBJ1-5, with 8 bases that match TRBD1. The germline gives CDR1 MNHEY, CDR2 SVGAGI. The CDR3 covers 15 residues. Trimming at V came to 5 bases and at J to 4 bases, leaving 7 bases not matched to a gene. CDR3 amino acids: CASSRGQVRNQPQHF. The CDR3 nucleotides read TGTGCCAGCAGTCGGGGACAGGTTCGAAATCAGCCCCAGCATTTT.

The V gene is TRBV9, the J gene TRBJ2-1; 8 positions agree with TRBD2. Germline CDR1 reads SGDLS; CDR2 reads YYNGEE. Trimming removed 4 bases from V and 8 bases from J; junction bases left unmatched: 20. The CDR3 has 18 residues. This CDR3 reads CASSPTTLASGGGYEQFF. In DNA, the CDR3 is TGTGCCAGCAGCCCGACTACCTTGGCCAGCGGGGGCGGGTATGAGCAGTTCTTC. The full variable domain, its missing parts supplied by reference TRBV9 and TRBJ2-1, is DSGVTQTPKHLITATGQRVTLRCSPRSGDLSVYWYQQSLDQGLQFLIQYYNGEERAKGNILERFSAQQFPDLHSELNLSSLELGDSALYFCASSPTTLASGGGYEQFFGPGTRLTVL.

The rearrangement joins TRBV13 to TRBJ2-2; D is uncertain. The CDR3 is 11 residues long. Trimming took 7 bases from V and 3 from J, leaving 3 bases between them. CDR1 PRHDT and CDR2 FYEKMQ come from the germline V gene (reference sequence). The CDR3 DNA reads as TGTGCCAGCACTCACACCGGGGAGCTGTTTTTT. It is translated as CASTHTGELFF.

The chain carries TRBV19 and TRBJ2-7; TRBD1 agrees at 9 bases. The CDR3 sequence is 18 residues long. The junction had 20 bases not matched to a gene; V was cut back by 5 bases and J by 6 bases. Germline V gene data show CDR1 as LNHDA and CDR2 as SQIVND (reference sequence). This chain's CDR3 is CASSLTGTGLKLRGEQYF. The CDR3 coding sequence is TGTGCCAGTAGTCTGACCGGGACAGGGCTAAAACTACGTGGCGAGCAGTACTTC.

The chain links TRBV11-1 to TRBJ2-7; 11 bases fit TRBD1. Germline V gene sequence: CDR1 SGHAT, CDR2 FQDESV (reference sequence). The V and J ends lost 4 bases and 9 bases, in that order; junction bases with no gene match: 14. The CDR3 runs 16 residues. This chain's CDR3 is CASSSTRRDRGSGQYF. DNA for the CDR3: TGTGCCAGCAGCTCCACCCGACGGGACAGGGGGTCCGGGCAGTACTTC.

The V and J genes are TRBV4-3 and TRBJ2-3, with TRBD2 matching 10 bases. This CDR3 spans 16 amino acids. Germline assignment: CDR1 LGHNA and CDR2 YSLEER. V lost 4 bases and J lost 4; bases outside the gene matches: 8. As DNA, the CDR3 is TGCGCCAGCAGCCGGGTTAGCGGGGGGAGGGCAGATACGCAGTATTTT. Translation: CASSRVSGGRADTQYF.

The CDR3 DNA is TGTGCCAGCAGTTCCTTGAAGGGGGTTCGCGGTGAAAAACTGTTTTTT. Translation gives CASSSLKGVRGEKLFF. V and J are TRBV27 and TRBJ1-4, with D maybe TRBD1 (6 bases). V was shortened by 4 bases and J by 7 bases, with 19 bases between the two germline ends. From germline, CDR1 is MNHEY and CDR2 SMNVEV (reference sequence). The CDR3 runs 16 residues.

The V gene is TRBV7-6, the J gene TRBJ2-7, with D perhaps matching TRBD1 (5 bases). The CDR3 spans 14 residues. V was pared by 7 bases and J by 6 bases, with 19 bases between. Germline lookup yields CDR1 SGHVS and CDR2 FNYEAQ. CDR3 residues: CASTPSAGYGEQYF. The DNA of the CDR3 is TGTGCCAGCACCCCGTCCGCAGGGTATGGCGAGCAGTACTTC.

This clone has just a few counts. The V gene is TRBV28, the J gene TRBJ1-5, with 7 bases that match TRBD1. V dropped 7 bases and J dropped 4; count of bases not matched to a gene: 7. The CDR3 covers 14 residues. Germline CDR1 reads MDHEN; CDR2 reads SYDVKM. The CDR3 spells CASIPTGQNQPQHF. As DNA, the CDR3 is TGTGCCAGCATCCCAACGGGACAGAATCAGCCCCAGCATTTT. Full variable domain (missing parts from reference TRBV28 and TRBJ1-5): DVKVTQSSRYLVKRTGEKVFLECVQDMDHENMFWYRQDPGLGLRLIYFSYDVKMKEKGDIPEGYSVSREKKERFSLILESASTNQTSMYLCASIPTGQNQPQHFGDGTRLSIL.

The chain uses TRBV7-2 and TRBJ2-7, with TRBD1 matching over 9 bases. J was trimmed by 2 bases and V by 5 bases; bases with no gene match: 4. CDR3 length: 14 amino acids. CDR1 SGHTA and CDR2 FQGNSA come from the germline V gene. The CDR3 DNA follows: TGTGCCAGCAGCGGACAGGGGTACACCTACGAGCAGTACTTC. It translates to CASSGQGYTYEQYF. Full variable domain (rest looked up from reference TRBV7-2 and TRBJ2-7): GAGVSQSPSNKVTEKGKDVELRCDPISGHTALYWYRQSLGQGLEFLIYFQGNSAPDKSGLPSDRFSAERTGGSVSTLTIQRTQQEDSAVYLCASSGQGYTYEQYFGPGTRLTVT.

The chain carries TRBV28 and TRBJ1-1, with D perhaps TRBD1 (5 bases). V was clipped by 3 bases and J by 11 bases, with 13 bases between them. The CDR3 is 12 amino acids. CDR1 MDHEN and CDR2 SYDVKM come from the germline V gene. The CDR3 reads CASSFSQGNAFF. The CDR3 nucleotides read TGTGCCAGCAGTTTTTCCCAGGGAAACGCTTTCTTT.

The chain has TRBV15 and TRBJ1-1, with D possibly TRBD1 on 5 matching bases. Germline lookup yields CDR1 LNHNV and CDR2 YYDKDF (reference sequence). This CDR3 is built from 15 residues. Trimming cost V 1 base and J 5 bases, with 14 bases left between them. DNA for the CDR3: TGTGCCACCAGCAGAGGGGGGATGGGAGGGACTGAAGCTTTCTTT. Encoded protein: CATSRGGMGGTEAFF.

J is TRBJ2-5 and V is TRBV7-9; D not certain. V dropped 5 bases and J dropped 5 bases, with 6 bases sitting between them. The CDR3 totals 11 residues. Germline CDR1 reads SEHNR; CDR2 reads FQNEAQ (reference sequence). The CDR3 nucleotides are TGTGCCAGCAGCCATAGTGAGACCCAGTACTTC. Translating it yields CASSHSETQYF.

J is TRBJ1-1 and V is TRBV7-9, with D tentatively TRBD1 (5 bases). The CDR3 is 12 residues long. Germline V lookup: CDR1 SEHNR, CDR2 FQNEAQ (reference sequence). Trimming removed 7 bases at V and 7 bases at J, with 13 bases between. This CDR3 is CASTTQEYEAFF. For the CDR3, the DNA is TGTGCCAGCACCACACAGGAGTATGAAGCTTTCTTT.

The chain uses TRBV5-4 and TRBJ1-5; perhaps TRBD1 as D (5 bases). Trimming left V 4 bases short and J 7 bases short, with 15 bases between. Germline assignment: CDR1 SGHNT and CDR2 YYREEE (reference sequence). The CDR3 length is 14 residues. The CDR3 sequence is CASSGGPFEQPQHF. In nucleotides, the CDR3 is TGTGCCAGCAGCGGGGGACCTTTCGAGCAGCCCCAGCATTTT.

The CDR3 DNA is TGTGCAATTTACTCTGATTATAGCAATCAGCCCCAGCATTTT. It codes for CAIYSDYSNQPQHF. The chain is built from TRBV12-2 and TRBJ1-5. TRBV12-2 is reported as a pseudogene. This CDR3 is 14 amino acids long.

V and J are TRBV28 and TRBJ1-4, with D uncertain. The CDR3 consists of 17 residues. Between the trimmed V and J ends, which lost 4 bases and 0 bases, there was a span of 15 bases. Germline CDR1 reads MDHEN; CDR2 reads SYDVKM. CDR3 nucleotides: TGTGCCAGCAGTTCGCCTAGGCGGTCCGCAACTAATGAAAAACTGTTTTTT. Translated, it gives CASSSPRRSATNEKLFF.